The 27 T cell receptor beta chains given below trace back to one sample, sequenced in a study of CD8+CD57+ T cells in acquired aplastic anemia. All sequencing subjects had displayed CD8+CD57+ cell expansion on flow cytometry. Using genomic DNA as the template, TCR beta VDJ and CDR3 profiling was carried out. A single record per CDR3 protein comes from TCRdb applying MiXCR to the reads. The sample lists about 180,000 distinct CDR3 sequences; about 60% were seen once. The sequenced material came from sorted CD4+, CD8+, or CD8+CD57+ T cells (not recorded which) from PBMCs. Receptors were obtained from a human donor with aplastic anemia.

This clonotype has ten or more counts. The chain recombines TRBV4-1 with TRBJ2-7; 11 bases fit TRBD1. Per germline, CDR1 MGHRA and CDR2 YSYEKL. V was pared by 6 bases and J by 3 bases, with 4 bases of the junction left unmatched. This CDR3 spans 14 amino acids. The CDR3: CASRRTGGFYEQYF. CDR3 nucleotide sequence: TGCGCCAGCAGGCGGACAGGGGGCTTCTACGAGCAGTACTTC.

This clonotype came up once. The rearrangement links TRBV6-4 to TRBJ2-1; possibly TRBD2 for D (5 bases). The germline V gene has CDR1 MRHNA and CDR2 SNTAGT. There are 19 residues in the CDR3. The ends were cut back, 0 bases at V and 11 bases at J, with 29 bases in the middle. CDR3 amino acids: CASSDSDLILPPGIGKQFF. The CDR3 region has the DNA TGTGCCAGCAGTGACTCAGACCTTATACTCCCTCCGGGGATAGGTAAGCAGTTCTTC.

The gene calls are TRBV9 and TRBJ2-2; unclear D gene. The germline CDR1 and CDR2 sequences are SGDLS and YYNGEE. The CDR3 has 15 amino acids. Trimming took 0 bases from V and 4 from J, leaving 10 bases between them. CDR3 sequence (DNA): TGTGCCAGCAGCGTAGAACTTCCGGGCACCGGGGAGCTGTTTTTT. Protein: CASSVELPGTGELFF.

The gene calls are TRBV24-1 and TRBJ1-5, with D uncertain. This CDR3 region has 14 residues. Germline CDR1 is KGHDR and CDR2 is SFDVKD. The V end lost 6 bases, the J end lost 0 bases, and 8 bases lay between the germline ends. CDR3 in amino acids: CATSSSNSNQPQHF. In DNA form, the CDR3 reads TGTGCCACCAGTTCGTCTAATAGCAATCAGCCCCAGCATTTT.

The chain couples TRBV7-8 to TRBJ2-7, with TRBD2 matching over 13 bases. Germline-derived CDR1 and CDR2 are SGHVS and FQNEAQ. V lost 0 bases to trimming and J lost 7 bases; unmatched junction nucleotides: 9. There are 17 residues in the CDR3. CDR3 amino acids: CASSLAGLAGESAEQYF. CDR3 nucleotides: TGTGCCAGCAGCTTAGCTGGACTAGCGGGGGAATCTGCTGAGCAGTACTTC.

The genes are TRBV5-1 and TRBJ2-3, with 13 bases matching TRBD2. CDR3 size: 16 residues. V trimming: 4 bases; J trimming: 2 bases; junction bases outside the gene matches: 4. Germline V gives CDR1 SGHRS, CDR2 YFSETQ. CDR3 sequence (DNA): TGCGCCAGCAGCCCGACTAGCGGGAGGCACACAGATACGCAGTATTTT. This encodes CASSPTSGRHTDTQYF.

This sequence joins TRBV10-3 and TRBJ1-2, with a weak D call TRBD1 (5 bases). This CDR3 region has 13 residues. In germline, CDR1 is ENHRY, CDR2 SYGVKD. The germline V and J ends were trimmed by 2 bases and 4 bases, with 8 bases remaining between them. CDR3 sequence reads: CAISETTGYGYTF. The CDR3 DNA sequence: TGTGCCATCAGTGAGACCACAGGCTATGGCTACACCTTC.

This clonotype was seen just once. The CDR3 spells CASSLALGGGRADTQYF. Here the CDR3 DNA reads TGTGCCAGCAGCTTAGCGCTTGGGGGAGGGCGCGCAGATACGCAGTATTTT. This rearrangement joins TRBV7-8 to TRBJ2-3; TRBD2 aligns across 7 bases. CDR3 size: 17 residues. The germline V gene has CDR1 SGHVS and CDR2 FQNEAQ. Trimming at V came to 0 bases and at J to 4 bases, leaving 10 bases not matched to a gene.

This clonotype was counted once. This chain links TRBV14 with TRBJ1-1; a possible D gene is TRBD1 (6 bases). The CDR3 has 13 amino acids. Trimming took 3 bases from V and 4 from J, leaving 9 bases between them. Looked up from germline, CDR1 is SGHDN and CDR2 is FVKESK. The CDR3 region has the DNA TGTGCCAGCAGCCAGACAGGACTCACTGAAGCTTTCTTT. As protein: CASSQTGLTEAFF. The full variable domain, rest sourced from reference TRBV14 and TRBJ1-1, is EAGVTQFPSHSVIEKGQTVTLRCDPISGHDNLYWYRRVMGKEIKFLLHFVKESKQDESGMPNNRFLAERTGGTYSTLKVQPAELEDSGVYFCASSQTGLTEAFFGQGTRLTVV.

V usage is TRBV6-5 and J usage is TRBJ2-1; 8 positions agree with TRBD1. The V gene's germline CDR1 is MNHEY and CDR2 SVGAGI. This CDR3 has 16 amino acids. Trimming took 6 bases from V and 3 from J; bases not matched to a gene: 10. The CDR3 is CASRRKTGVGYNEQFF. DNA for the CDR3: TGTGCCAGCAGACGTAAGACAGGGGTCGGCTACAATGAGCAGTTCTTC.

The chain employs TRBV2 and TRBJ1-1, with D perhaps TRBD1 (6 bases). Trimming took off 6 bases at V and 4 bases at J, with 18 bases between the two ends. The CDR3 covers 15 residues. Germline V gene data show CDR1 as SNHLY and CDR2 as FYNNEI. In DNA form, the CDR3 reads TGTGCCAGCAGGTCTAGGGGGGGGGAGATCACTGAAGCTTTCTTT. It codes for CASRSRGGEITEAFF. Full variable domain (remainder filled in from reference TRBV2 and TRBJ1-1): EPEVTQTPSHQVTQMGQEVILRCVPISNHLYFYWYRQILGQKVEFLVSFYNNEISEKSEIFDDQFSVERPDGSNFTLKIRSTKLEDSAMYFCASRSRGGEITEAFFGQGTRLTVV.

This chain connects TRBV5-1 to TRBJ1-5; D perhaps matches TRBD1 (6 bases). The CDR3 extends over 14 amino acids. V shed 0 bases and J shed 4 bases, with 8 bases lying between them. Germline assignment: CDR1 SGHRS and CDR2 YFSETQ. CDR3 residues: CASSLEGQNQPQHF. CDR3 coding DNA: TGCGCCAGCAGCTTGGAAGGACAGAATCAGCCCCAGCATTTT.

Details on this clonotype: At one boundary the junction diverges from the germline segment, which might be a read error. V usage is TRBV5-1 and J usage is TRBJ2-2; no firm D call. Germline loops: CDR1 SGHRS, CDR2 YFSETQ. The CDR3 length is 12 residues. The CDR3 loop is CASSDNTGELFF. For the CDR3, the DNA is TGTGCCAGCAGTGATAACACCGGGGAGCTGTTTTTT.

The genes are TRBV7-2 and TRBJ2-1; TRBD2 aligns across 7 bases. Germline V gene data show CDR1 as SGHTA and CDR2 as FQGNSA. J gave up 5 bases and V 5 bases, and 6 bases lay outside the gene matches. This CDR3 spans 14 amino acids. The CDR3 spells CASSTRTSDNEQFF. CDR3 sequence (DNA): TGTGCCAGCAGCACACGGACTAGTGACAATGAGCAGTTCTTC.

This clonotype was counted once. The chain employs TRBV5-1 and TRBJ2-5, with D perhaps TRBD1 or TRBD2 (5 bases each). The CDR3 length is 12 residues. Germline CDR1 reads SGHRS; CDR2 reads YFSETQ. Trimming removed 7 bases from V and 5 bases from J, with 12 bases in between. The CDR3 is CASGTEGETQYF. The CDR3, as DNA: TGCGCCAGCGGGACCGAGGGGGAGACCCAGTACTTC. Combining the CDR3 with reference TRBV5-1 and TRBJ2-5 gives the whole variable domain KAGVTQTPRYLIKTRGQQVTLSCSPISGHRSVSWYQQTPGQGLQFLFEYFSETQRNKGNFPGRFSGRQFSNSRSEMNVSTLELGDSALYLCASGTEGETQYFGPGTRLLVL.

The chain joins TRBV20-1 to TRBJ2-3, with 11 bases aligning to TRBD2. The trim removed 6 bases at V and 4 bases at J, leaving 3 bases unmatched. CDR1 and CDR2 (germline): DFQATT, SNEGSKA (reference sequence). The CDR3 extends over 13 amino acids. This CDR3 is CSARGLAADTQYF. In DNA form, the CDR3 reads TGCAGTGCCCGGGGACTAGCGGCAGATACGCAGTATTTT.

This clonotype was seen ten or more times. J is TRBJ1-3 and V is TRBV2, with 8 bases aligning to TRBD1. The CDR3 has 13 amino acids. J lost 3 bases, V lost 8 bases, and 3 bases had no gene match. Germline CDR1 SNHLY, CDR2 FYNNEI. The CDR3, as DNA: TGTGCCAGCGACAGGGGCGGTGGAAACACCATATATTTT. This encodes CASDRGGGNTIYF.

The genes are TRBV12-3 or TRBV12-4 and TRBJ1-6; 10 nucleotides line up with TRBD1. The CDR3 runs 15 residues. V was clipped by 3 bases and J by 10 bases; unmatched bases: 6. CDR3 DNA: TGTGCCAGCAGTTTGGCCGGGACAGGGGCCTCACCCCTCCACTTT. Translating it yields CASSLAGTGASPLHF.

The chain links TRBV30 to TRBJ1-3; D is unclear. The CDR3 totals 12 residues. V lost 3 bases to trimming and J lost 4 bases, with 7 bases between them. Germline-derived CDR1 and CDR2 are GTSNPN and SVGIG (reference sequence). The CDR3 reads CAWSHLGNTIYF. In nucleotides, the CDR3 is TGTGCCTGGAGCCACCTCGGAAACACCATATATTTT. Based on the CDR3 plus reference TRBV30 and TRBJ1-3, the full variable domain is SQTIHQWPATLVQPVGSPLSLECTVEGTSNPNLYWYRQAAGRGLQLLFYSVGIGQISSEVPQNLSASRPQDRQFILSSKKLLLSDSGFYLCAWSHLGNTIYFGEGSWLTVV.

The chain recombines TRBV20-1 with TRBJ1-6; the D gene is possibly TRBD1 (5 bases). CDR1 is DFQATT and CDR2 is SNEGSKA in the germline V gene (reference sequence). The CDR3 length is 14 residues. Trimming took 1 base from V and 10 from J, leaving 14 bases between them. DNA of the CDR3: TGCAGTGCTAGAGGAGGGGTAGTCGACTCACCCCTCCACTTT. This encodes CSARGGVVDSPLHF.

This clonotype appeared many times. V usage is TRBV20-1 and J usage is TRBJ1-2; 7 bases fit TRBD1. From germline, CDR1 is DFQATT and CDR2 SNEGSKA (reference sequence). V shed 2 bases, J shed 1 base, and the junction held 7 bases outside the gene matches. The CDR3 totals 15 residues. The CDR3 region has the DNA TGCAGTGCTAGACTCCGGGACAGATATAACTATGGCTACACCTTC. It translates to CSARLRDRYNYGYTF.

The gene calls are TRBV5-1 and TRBJ2-7; the D gene could be TRBD1 or TRBD2 (5 bases each). Per germline, CDR1 SGHRS and CDR2 YFSETQ. This CDR3 is 15 amino acids long. Trimming removed 0 bases from V and 6 bases from J, with 16 bases in between. The CDR3 DNA reads TGCGCCAGCAGCTTGGGGGGACGGAACTATGCCGAGCAGTACTTC. Amino acid sequence: CASSLGGRNYAEQYF.

J is TRBJ2-7 and V is TRBV29-1, with 9 bases fitting TRBD1. The trim removed 7 bases at V and 3 bases at J, leaving 7 bases unmatched. The CDR3 is 13 amino acids. Germline V gene sequence: CDR1 SQVTM, CDR2 ANQGSEA. The CDR3 spells CSAITGGHYEQYF. Written as DNA, the CDR3 is TGCAGCGCTATAACAGGGGGCCACTACGAGCAGTACTTC.

Concerning this clonotype: At one end, the junction sequence differs from germline, possibly due to a read error. The chain links TRBV5-1 to TRBJ2-3, with 10 bases matching TRBD2. Germline V gives CDR1 SGHRS, CDR2 YFSETQ. The CDR3 is 16 residues long. This chain's CDR3 is CASSLAQGLAIDTQYF. The CDR3 nucleotides are TGCGCCAGTAGCTTGGCGCAGGGACTAGCGATAGATACGCAGTATTTT.

The V and J genes are TRBV19 and TRBJ1-6; D unresolved. Germline V lookup: CDR1 LNHDA, CDR2 SQIVND (reference sequence). CDR3 length: 13 residues. Trimming pared 6 bases from V and 7 bases from J, leaving 10 bases between. The DNA of the CDR3 is TGTGCCAGTAGCACCACTTGGAATTCACCCCTCCACTTT. Translation: CASSTTWNSPLHF.

In its sample, this clonotype was seen once. The chain recombines TRBV7-6 with TRBJ2-7; D gene uncertain. Matching the DNA end better, TRBJ2-5 makes the J call doubtful. The CDR3 extends over 13 amino acids. Germline V gene sequence: CDR1 SGHVS, CDR2 FNYEAQ. CDR3 residues: CASSLVSQETQYF. CDR3 DNA: TGTGCCAGCAGCTTAGTATCTCAAGAGACCCAGTACTTC.

Concerning this clonotype: It may be a read error: a sequence one base away is much more abundant. CDR3 region: CASRVDRVGNTEAFF. The CDR3 DNA is TGCGCCAGCAGGGTCGACAGGGTAGGGAACACTGAAGCTTTCTTT. The V call is TRBV4-1, the J call TRBJ1-1, with 7 bases aligning to TRBD1. The CDR3 length is 15 residues. In germline, CDR1 is MGHRA, CDR2 YSYEKL. V was clipped by 6 bases and J by 1 base; unmatched bases: 8.